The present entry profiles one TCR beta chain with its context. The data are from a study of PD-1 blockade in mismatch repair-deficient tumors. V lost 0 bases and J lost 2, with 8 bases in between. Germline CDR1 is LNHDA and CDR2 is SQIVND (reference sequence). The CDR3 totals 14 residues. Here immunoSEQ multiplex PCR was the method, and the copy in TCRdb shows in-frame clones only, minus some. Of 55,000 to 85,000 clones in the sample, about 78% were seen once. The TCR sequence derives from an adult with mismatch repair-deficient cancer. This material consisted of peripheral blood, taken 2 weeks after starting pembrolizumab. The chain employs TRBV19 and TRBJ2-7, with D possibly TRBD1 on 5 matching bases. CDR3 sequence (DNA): TGTGCCAGTAGTATAGATCGACAGACCTACGAGCAGTACTTC. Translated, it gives CASSIDRQTYEQYF.